This passage covers 22 T cell receptor beta chains from one sample sequenced in a study of radiotherapy plus CTLA-4 blockade in lung cancer. The method was immunoSEQ multiplex PCR; TCRdb's version includes in-frame clones alone and lacks a portion of them. The sample carries roughly 75,000 clones, about 80% recorded once. The source was peripheral blood, collected from a patient treated with radiotherapy plus ipilimumab. The source is a human donor with non-small cell lung cancer who had stable disease on radiotherapy plus ipilimumab.

In its sample, this clone was seen a few times. The chain joins TRBV19 to TRBJ1-5; TRBD1 might be the D (5 bases). Germline CDR1 is LNHDA and CDR2 is SQIVND (reference sequence). The CDR3 contains 15 residues. The V end was cut by 6 bases, the J end by 4 bases, with 16 bases between. The CDR3 DNA reads TGTGCCAGTAGAGGAGGGGTGGGGTATAATCAGCCCCAGCATTTT. This codes for CASRGGVGYNQPQHF.

The CDR3 DNA follows: TGTGCCAGCTCCCCGAGGGGGTCGGGGACGACAGATACGCAGTATTTT. Translated, it gives CASSPRGSGTTDTQYF. The chain joins TRBV18 to TRBJ2-3; a possible D gene is TRBD1 (6 bases). The germline V gene has CDR1 KGHSH and CDR2 LQKENI. V lost 6 bases and J lost 3, with 19 bases in between. The CDR3 runs to 16 residues.

This clone was observed once. The chain links TRBV28 to TRBJ2-7; 9 bases line up with TRBD1. Germline V gene lookup returns CDR1 MDHEN and CDR2 SYDVKM. The CDR3 has 15 amino acids. Trimming at V came to 6 bases and at J to 6 bases, leaving 12 bases not matched to a gene. The CDR3: CASRKPGQGWSEQYF. The CDR3 nucleotides are TGTGCCAGCAGGAAGCCGGGACAGGGTTGGTCCGAGCAGTACTTC. The complete variable domain, with remaining parts taken from reference TRBV28 and TRBJ2-7, reads DVKVTQSSRYLVKRTGEKVFLECVQDMDHENMFWYRQDPGLGLRLIYFSYDVKMKEKGDIPEGYSVSREKKERFSLILESASTNQTSMYLCASRKPGQGWSEQYFGPGTRLTVT.

J is TRBJ1-2 and V is TRBV18, with D maybe TRBD1 (5 bases). Germline loops: CDR1 KGHSH, CDR2 LQKENI. CDR3 length: 13 residues. V lost 4 bases and J lost 2, with 8 bases in between. The CDR3: CASSLGENYGYTF. The CDR3 DNA follows: TGTGCCAGCTCACTAGGGGAGAACTATGGCTACACCTTC.

This clone has just one count. The chain is built from TRBV4-1 and TRBJ2-7, with 9 positions matching TRBD1. The germline V gene has CDR1 MGHRA and CDR2 YSYEKL. V shed 8 bases and J 5 bases; nucleotides not matched to a gene: 16. The CDR3 totals 16 residues. The CDR3 bases are TGCGCCAGCGGGCGGGGGCCGGGACAGGGTTCCCACGAGCAGTACTTC. Amino acids: CASGRGPGQGSHEQYF.

The CDR3: CASSDAGAGVGYTF. The CDR3, as DNA: TGTGCCAGCAGTGACGCCGGGGCTGGGGTTGGCTACACCTTC. V and J are TRBV6-5 and TRBJ1-2; D possibly corresponds to TRBD1 (5 bases). From germline, CDR1 is MNHEY and CDR2 SVGAGI. CDR3 length equals 14 residues. Trimming left V 5 bases short and J 7 bases short, with 17 bases between.

This clone was counted once. V is TRBV6-4 and J is TRBJ2-1; TRBD2 aligns across 7 bases. Trimming took 0 bases from V and 8 from J; bases not matched to a gene: 1. This CDR3 is 13 amino acids long. Germline-derived CDR1 and CDR2 are MRHNA and SNTAGT. The CDR3 DNA reads as TGTGCCAGCAGTGACTCACGGGGGGATGAGCAGTTCTTC. Amino acids: CASSDSRGDEQFF.

The chain couples TRBV6-5 to TRBJ2-1; 8 bases line up with TRBD2. V was pared by 7 bases and J by 5 bases, with 4 bases of the junction left unmatched. This CDR3 is built from 13 residues. Germline loops: CDR1 MNHEY, CDR2 SVGAGI. The CDR3, as DNA: TGTGCCAGCAAGCGGGAGATAGACAATGAGCAGTTCTTC. This translates into CASKREIDNEQFF.

The genes are TRBV5-4 and TRBJ2-5, with D possibly being TRBD2 (6 bases). This CDR3 spans 14 amino acids. Germline loops: CDR1 SGHNT, CDR2 YYREEE (reference sequence). Trimming took 4 bases from V and 2 from J, leaving 12 bases between them. The CDR3 loop is CASSPSTRQETQYF. In DNA, the CDR3 is TGTGCCAGCAGCCCTTCGACTAGGCAAGAGACCCAGTACTTC.

V and J are TRBV6-6 and TRBJ2-7, with D perhaps TRBD1 or TRBD2 (6 bases each). This CDR3 comprises 14 residues. Germline CDR1 reads MNHNY; CDR2 reads SVGAGI (reference sequence). The ends were cut back, 8 bases at V and 3 bases at J, with 17 bases in the middle. As DNA, the CDR3 is TGTGCCAGCCGGGTGGGGGGCGGTAACTACGAGCAGTACTTC. Amino acid sequence: CASRVGGGNYEQYF.

This chain links TRBV6-5 with TRBJ2-6; D not resolved. The V end lost 2 bases, the J end lost 0 bases, and 8 bases lay between the germline ends. This CDR3 is 16 amino acids long. Germline CDR1 and CDR2: MNHEY and SVGAGI. The CDR3 loop reads CASSYRADSGANVLTF. The CDR3, as DNA: TGTGCCAGCAGTTACAGGGCCGACTCTGGGGCCAACGTCCTGACTTTC.

The gene calls are TRBV18 and TRBJ1-1; D unclear. Germline CDR1 reads KGHSH; CDR2 reads LQKENI. The germline V and J ends were trimmed by 3 bases and 4 bases, with 12 bases remaining between them. The CDR3 is 14 amino acids. CDR3 residues: CASSPLREGTEAFF. Here the CDR3 DNA reads TGTGCCAGCTCACCTTTACGGGAAGGCACTGAAGCTTTCTTT. Full variable domain (missing parts from reference TRBV18 and TRBJ1-1): NAGVMQNPRHLVRRRGQEARLRCSPMKGHSHVYWYRQLPEEGLKFMVYLQKENIIDESGMPKERFSAEFPKEGPSILRIQQVVRGDSAAYFCASSPLREGTEAFFGQGTRLTVV.

The chain joins TRBV23-1 to TRBJ1-2; D uncertain. TRBV23-1 is sorted into the ORF group, with uncertain function. V was shortened by 0 bases and J by 8 bases, with 10 bases between the two germline ends. The CDR3 length is 13 residues. This chain's CDR3 is CASSQSADWGYTF. The CDR3 region has the DNA TGCGCCAGCAGTCAATCCGCGGACTGGGGCTACACCTTC.

The chain recombines TRBV23-1 with TRBJ1-3, with D perhaps TRBD1 (6 bases). TRBV23-1 falls under the ORF class, with uncertain function. V gave up 3 bases and J gave up 8 bases, with 17 bases separating them. The CDR3 totals 15 residues. CDR3 DNA: TGCGCCAGCAGTCACCACCGGGACAAGTGGGACACCATATATTTT. It yields the protein CASSHHRDKWDTIYF.

The rearrangement links TRBV7-2 to TRBJ1-4; TRBD1 is a possible D gene (6 bases). Germline CDR1 and CDR2: SGHTA and FQGNSA. The CDR3 runs 16 residues. Trimming stripped 6 bases from V and 5 bases from J, with 19 bases between. This CDR3 is CASSLLGQPSNEKLFF. CDR3 nucleotides: TGTGCCAGCAGTCTTCTCGGACAGCCTTCAAATGAAAAACTGTTTTTT.

The CDR3 bases are TGTGCCAGCAGCAGGACTAGCGGGATTCGCGAGCAGTACTTC. Translated, it gives CASSRTSGIREQYF. The chain uses TRBV21-1 and TRBJ2-7; TRBD2 is the table's D call and was not checked against the DNA. TRBV21-1 is labeled a pseudogene. The CDR3 runs to 14 residues.

V gene TRBV2 combines with J gene TRBJ1-2; D gene ambiguous. In germline, CDR1 is SNHLY, CDR2 FYNNEI. The CDR3 extends over 11 amino acids. With 0 bases removed from V and 7 bases from J, the gap between germline ends came to 3 bases. The CDR3 DNA reads as TGTGCCAGCAGTGAAGCGGGTGGCTACACCTTC. This codes for CASSEAGGYTF.

The chain employs TRBV18 and TRBJ2-5; TRBD2 matches at 7 bases. The germline CDR1 and CDR2 sequences are KGHSH and LQKENI. The ends lost 6 bases at V and 3 bases at J; junction bases unmatched: 13. This CDR3 comprises 16 residues. Here the CDR3 DNA reads TGTGCCAGCTCCCCCCTGGAGCGGGGACGGGAAGAGACCCAGTACTTC. Amino acid sequence: CASSPLERGREETQYF.

This clone was seen more than once but under ten times. The chain links TRBV11-2 to TRBJ2-2, with TRBD2 matching over 13 bases. V lost 8 bases and J lost 6; bases outside the gene matches: 0. The CDR3 contains 13 residues. CDR1 and CDR2 from the germline V gene are SGHAT and FQNNGV. The CDR3 DNA is TGTGCCAGCGGGACTAGCGGGGCCGGGGAGCTGTTTTTT. It is translated as CASGTSGAGELFF.

The rearrangement joins TRBV27 to TRBJ2-7; 8 bases fit TRBD1. Germline CDR1 MNHEY, CDR2 SMNVEV (reference sequence). This CDR3 is built from 15 residues. The V gene end was trimmed by 4 bases and the J gene end by 5 bases; junction bases not matched to a gene: 10. Here the CDR3 DNA reads TGTGCCAGCAGTTCCCGGCAGGACAGGGTCCACGAGCAGTACTTC. This translates into CASSSRQDRVHEQYF.

The chain links TRBV30 to TRBJ2-3, with 10 bases that match TRBD2. CDR1 GTSNPN and CDR2 SVGIG come from the germline V gene (reference sequence). V gave up 4 bases and J gave up 1 base; unmatched junction bases: 2. The CDR3 extends over 14 amino acids. CDR3 sequence: CAWTSGGGTDTQYF. The DNA of the CDR3 is TGTGCCTGGACCAGCGGGGGGGGCACAGATACGCAGTATTTT.

Only one count was recorded for this clone. The chain joins TRBV7-3 to TRBJ2-1, with unresolved D. The CDR3 totals 13 residues. Deletions cut 0 bases from V and 9 bases from J, with 9 bases between. Germline V gives CDR1 SGHTA, CDR2 FQGTGA. The CDR3 reads CASSLTPRGEQFF. CDR3 in DNA: TGTGCCAGCAGCTTAACGCCGAGAGGTGAGCAGTTCTTC.